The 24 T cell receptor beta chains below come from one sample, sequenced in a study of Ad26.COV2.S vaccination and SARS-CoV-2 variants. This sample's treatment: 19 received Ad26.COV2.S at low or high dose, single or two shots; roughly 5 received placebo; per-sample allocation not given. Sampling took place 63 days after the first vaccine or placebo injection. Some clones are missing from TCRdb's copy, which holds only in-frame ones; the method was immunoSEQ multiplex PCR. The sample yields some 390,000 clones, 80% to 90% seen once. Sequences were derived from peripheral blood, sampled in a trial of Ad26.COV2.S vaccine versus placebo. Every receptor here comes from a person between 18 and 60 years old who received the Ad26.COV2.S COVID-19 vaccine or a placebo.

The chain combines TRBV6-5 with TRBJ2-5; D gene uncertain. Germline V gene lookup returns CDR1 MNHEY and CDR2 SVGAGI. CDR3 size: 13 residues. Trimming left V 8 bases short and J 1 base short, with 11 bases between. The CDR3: CASGLGIQETQYF. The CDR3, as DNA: TGTGCCAGCGGCTTGGGAATCCAAGAGACCCAGTACTTC.

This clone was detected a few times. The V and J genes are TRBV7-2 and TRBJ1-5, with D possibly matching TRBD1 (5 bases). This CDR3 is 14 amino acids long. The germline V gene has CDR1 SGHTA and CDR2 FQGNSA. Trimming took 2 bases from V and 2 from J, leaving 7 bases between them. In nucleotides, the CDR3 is TGTGCCAGCAGCTTAAGAGGGGGCAATCAGCCCCAGCATTTT. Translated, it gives CASSLRGGNQPQHF.

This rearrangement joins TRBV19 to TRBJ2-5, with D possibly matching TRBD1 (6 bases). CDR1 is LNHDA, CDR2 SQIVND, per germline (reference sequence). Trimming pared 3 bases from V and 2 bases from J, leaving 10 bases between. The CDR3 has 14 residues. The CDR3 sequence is CASSIIGQQETQYF. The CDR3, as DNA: TGTGCCAGTAGTATTATCGGACAGCAAGAGACCCAGTACTTC.

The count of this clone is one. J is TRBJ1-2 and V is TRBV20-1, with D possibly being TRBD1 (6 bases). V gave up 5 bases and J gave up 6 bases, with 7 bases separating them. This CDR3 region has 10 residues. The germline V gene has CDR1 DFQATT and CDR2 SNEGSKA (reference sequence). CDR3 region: CSASGDGYTF. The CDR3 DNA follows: TGCAGTGCTTCAGGGGATGGCTACACCTTC.

CDR3 in amino acids: CASSQNTGGTEAFF. CDR3 coding DNA: TGTGCCAGCAGCCAAAACACCGGGGGGACTGAAGCTTTCTTT. This sequence joins TRBV14 and TRBJ1-1; TRBD1 might be the D (5 bases). V was clipped by 2 bases and J by 5 bases, with 12 bases between them. CDR3 size: 14 residues. Germline CDR1 is SGHDN and CDR2 is FVKESK.

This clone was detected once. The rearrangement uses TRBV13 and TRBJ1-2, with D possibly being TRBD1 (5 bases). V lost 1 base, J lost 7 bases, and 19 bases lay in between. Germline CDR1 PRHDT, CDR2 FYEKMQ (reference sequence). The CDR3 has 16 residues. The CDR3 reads CASSLEWGREVSGYTF. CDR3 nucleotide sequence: TGTGCCAGCAGCTTAGAATGGGGCAGGGAAGTCTCTGGCTACACCTTC. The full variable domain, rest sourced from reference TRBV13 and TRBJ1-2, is AAGVIQSPRHLIKEKRETATLKCYPIPRHDTVYWYQQGPGQDPQFLISFYEKMQSDKGSIPDRFSAQQFSDYHSELNMSSLELGDSALYFCASSLEWGREVSGYTFGSGTRLTVV.

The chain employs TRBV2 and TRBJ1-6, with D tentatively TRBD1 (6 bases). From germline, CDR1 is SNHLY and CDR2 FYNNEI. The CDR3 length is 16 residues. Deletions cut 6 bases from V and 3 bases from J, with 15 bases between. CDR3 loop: CASRTTGTRYNSPLHF. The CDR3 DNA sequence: TGTGCCAGCAGAACAACAGGGACCCGCTATAATTCACCCCTCCACTTT.

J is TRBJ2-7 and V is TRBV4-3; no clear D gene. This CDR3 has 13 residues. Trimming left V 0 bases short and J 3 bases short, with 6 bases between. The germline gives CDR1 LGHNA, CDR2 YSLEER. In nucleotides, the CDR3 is TGCGCCAGCAGCCAAGAGAAGGGCTACGAGCAGTACTTC. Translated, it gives CASSQEKGYEQYF.

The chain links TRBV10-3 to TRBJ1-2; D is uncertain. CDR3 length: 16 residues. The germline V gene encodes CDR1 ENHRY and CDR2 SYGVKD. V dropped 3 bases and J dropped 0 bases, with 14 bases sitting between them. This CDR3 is CAISDPGNSPNYGYTF. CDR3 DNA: TGTGCCATCAGTGACCCCGGCAATAGTCCTAACTATGGCTACACCTTC.

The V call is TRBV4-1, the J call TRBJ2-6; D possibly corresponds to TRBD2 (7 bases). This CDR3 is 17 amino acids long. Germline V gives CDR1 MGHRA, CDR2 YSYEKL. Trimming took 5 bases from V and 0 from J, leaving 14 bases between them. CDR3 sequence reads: CASSGRGIDSGANVLTF. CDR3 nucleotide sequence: TGCGCCAGCAGCGGGAGGGGGATTGACTCTGGGGCCAACGTCCTGACTTTC.

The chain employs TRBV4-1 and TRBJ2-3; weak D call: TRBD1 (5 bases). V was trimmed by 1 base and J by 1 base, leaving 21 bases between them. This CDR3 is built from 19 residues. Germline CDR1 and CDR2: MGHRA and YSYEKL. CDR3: CASSQGFVGGAPGTDTQYF. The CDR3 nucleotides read TGCGCCAGCAGCCAAGGCTTTGTTGGTGGGGCCCCCGGCACAGATACGCAGTATTTT.

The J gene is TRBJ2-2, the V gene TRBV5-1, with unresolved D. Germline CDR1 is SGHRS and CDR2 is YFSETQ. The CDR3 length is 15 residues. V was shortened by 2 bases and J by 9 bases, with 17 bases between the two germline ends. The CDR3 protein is CASSFRSQEVRELFF. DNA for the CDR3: TGCGCCAGCAGCTTCCGATCTCAAGAAGTCCGGGAGCTGTTTTTT.

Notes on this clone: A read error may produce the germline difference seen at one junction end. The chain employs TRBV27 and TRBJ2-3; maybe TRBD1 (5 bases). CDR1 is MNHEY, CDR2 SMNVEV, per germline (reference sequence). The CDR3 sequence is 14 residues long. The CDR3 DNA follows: TGTGCCAGCAGTTTACCCGACAGCAAAGATACGCAGTATTTT. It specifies CASSLPDSKDTQYF.

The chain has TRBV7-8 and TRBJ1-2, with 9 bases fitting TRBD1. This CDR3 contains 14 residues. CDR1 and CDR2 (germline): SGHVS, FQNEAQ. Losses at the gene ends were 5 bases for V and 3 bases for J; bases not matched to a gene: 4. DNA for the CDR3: TGTGCCAGCAGCCCGGGACAGGGAGACTATGGCTACACCTTC. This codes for CASSPGQGDYGYTF.

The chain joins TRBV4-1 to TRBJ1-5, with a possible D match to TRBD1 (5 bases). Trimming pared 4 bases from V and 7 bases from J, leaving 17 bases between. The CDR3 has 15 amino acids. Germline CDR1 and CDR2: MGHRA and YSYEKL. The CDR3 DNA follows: TGCGCCAGCAGCCCCCACGACAGTCAAATCCAGCCCCAGCATTTT. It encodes CASSPHDSQIQPQHF.

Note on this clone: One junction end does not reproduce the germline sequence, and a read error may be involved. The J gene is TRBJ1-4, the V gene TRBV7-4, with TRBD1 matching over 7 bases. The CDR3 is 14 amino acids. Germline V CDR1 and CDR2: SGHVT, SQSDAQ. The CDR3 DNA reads TGTGCCAGCAGCAGAACAGGGGACAGAAGAAAAACTGTTTTT. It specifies CASSRTGDRRKTVF.

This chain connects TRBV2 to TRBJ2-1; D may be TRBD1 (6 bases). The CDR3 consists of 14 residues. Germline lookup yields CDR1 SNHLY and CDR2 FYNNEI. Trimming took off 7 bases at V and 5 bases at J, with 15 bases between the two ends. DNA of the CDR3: TGTGCCAGCACGAACAGGGTGGGGGACAATGAGCAGTTCTTC. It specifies CASTNRVGDNEQFF.

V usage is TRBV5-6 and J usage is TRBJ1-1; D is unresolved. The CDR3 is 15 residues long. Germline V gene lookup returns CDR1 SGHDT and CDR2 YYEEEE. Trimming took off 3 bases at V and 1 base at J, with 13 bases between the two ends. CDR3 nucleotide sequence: TGTGCCAGCAGCTGGACCCCGGAGGGGAACACTGAAGCTTTCTTT. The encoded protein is CASSWTPEGNTEAFF.

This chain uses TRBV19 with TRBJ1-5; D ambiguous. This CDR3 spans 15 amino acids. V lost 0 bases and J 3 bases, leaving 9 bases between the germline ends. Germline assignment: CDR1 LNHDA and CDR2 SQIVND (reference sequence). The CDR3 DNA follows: TGTGCCAGTAGTATAGATTTCGGACTCAATCAGCCCCAGCATTTT. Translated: CASSIDFGLNQPQHF.

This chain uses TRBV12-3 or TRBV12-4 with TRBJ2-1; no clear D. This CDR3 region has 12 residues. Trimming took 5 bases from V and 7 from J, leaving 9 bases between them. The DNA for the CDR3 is TGTGCCAGCAGTCTCGGACGGAATGAGCAGTTCTTC. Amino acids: CASSLGRNEQFF.

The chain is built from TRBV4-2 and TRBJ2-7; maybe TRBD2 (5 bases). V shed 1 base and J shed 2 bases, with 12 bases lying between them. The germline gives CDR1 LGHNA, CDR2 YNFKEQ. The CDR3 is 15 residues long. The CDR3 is CASSQVLADTYEQYF. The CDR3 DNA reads TGTGCCAGCAGCCAAGTCCTAGCCGATACCTACGAGCAGTACTTC.

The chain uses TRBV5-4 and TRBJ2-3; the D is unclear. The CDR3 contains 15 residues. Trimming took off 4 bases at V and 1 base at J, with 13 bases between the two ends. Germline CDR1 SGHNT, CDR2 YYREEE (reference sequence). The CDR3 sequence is CASSTTGWGTDTQYF. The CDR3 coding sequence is TGTGCCAGCAGCACGACTGGCTGGGGCACAGATACGCAGTATTTT.

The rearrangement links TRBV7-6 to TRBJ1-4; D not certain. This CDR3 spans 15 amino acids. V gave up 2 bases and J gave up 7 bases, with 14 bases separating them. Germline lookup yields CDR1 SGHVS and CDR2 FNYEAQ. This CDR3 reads CASSLTELRTEKLFF. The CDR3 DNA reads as TGTGCCAGCAGCTTAACTGAGCTGCGGACTGAAAAACTGTTTTTT.

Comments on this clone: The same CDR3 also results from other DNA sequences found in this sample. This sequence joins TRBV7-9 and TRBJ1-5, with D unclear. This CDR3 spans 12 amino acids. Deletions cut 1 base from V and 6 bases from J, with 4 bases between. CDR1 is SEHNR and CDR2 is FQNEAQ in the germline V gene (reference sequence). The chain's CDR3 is CASSLDSQPQHF. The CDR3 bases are TGTGCCAGCAGCTTAGATAGTCAGCCCCAGCATTTT.